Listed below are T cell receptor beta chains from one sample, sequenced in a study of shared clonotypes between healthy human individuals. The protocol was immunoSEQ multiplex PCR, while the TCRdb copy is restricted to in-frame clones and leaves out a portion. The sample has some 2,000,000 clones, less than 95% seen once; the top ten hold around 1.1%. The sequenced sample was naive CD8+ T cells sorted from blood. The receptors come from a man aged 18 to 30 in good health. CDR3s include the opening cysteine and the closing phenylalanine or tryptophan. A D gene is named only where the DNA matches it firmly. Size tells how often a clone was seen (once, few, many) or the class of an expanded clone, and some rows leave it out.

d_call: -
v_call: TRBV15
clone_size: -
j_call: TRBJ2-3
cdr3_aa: CATSRVRSDTQYF
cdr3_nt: TGTGCCACCAGCAGAGTCCGGTCGGATACGCAGTATTTT

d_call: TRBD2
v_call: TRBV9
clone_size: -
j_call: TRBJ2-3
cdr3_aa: CASSAGTSGTGTDTQYF
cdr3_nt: TGTGCCAGCAGCGCAGGGACTAGCGGGACGGGCACAGATACGCAGTATTTT

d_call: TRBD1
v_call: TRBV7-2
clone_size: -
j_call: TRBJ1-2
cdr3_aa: CASSNTPGQNYGYTF
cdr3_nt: TGTGCCAGCAGCAATACCCCGGGACAGAACTATGGCTACACCTTC

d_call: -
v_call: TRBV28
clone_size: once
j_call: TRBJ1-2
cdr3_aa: CASSPPYDSNYGYTF
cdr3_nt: TGTGCCAGCAGTCCCCCCTATGACAGTAACTATGGCTACACCTTC

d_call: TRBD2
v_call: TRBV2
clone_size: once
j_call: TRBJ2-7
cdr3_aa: CASSEASGSFYEQYF
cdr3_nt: TGTGCCAGCAGTGAAGCGAGCGGGAGCTTCTACGAGCAGTACTTC

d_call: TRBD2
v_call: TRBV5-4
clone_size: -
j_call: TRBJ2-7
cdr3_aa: CASSLKGSGGVGEQYF
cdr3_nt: TGTGCCAGCAGCTTGAAGGGTAGCGGGGGGGTCGGAGAGCAGTACTTC

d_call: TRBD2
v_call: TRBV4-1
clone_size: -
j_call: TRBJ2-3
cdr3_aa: CASSQDLRAGANTQYF
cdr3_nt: TGCGCCAGCAGCCAAGATTTAAGAGCGGGAGCTAATACGCAGTATTTT

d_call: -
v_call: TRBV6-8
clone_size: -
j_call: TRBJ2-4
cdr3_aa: CASTPRGTKNIQYF
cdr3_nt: TGTGCCAGCACGCCCCGGGGGACCAAAAACATTCAGTACTTC

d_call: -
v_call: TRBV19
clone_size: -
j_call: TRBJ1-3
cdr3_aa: CASSPRGTLYRNTIYF
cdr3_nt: TGTGCCAGTAGTCCCCGTGGGACACTTTACCGAAACACCATATATTTT

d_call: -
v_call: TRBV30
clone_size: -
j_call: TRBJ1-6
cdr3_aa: CAWSIGGGYNSPLHF
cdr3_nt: TGTGCCTGGAGTATTGGCGGCGGTTATAATTCACCCCTCCACTTT

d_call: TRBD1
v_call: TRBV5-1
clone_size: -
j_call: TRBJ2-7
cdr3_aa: CASSWATGTGYEQYF
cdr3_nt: TGCGCCAGCAGCTGGGCTACCGGGACAGGGTACGAGCAGTACTTC

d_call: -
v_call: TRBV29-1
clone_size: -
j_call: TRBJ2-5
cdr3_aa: CSVEEGKGGYEETQYF
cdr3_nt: TGCAGCGTTGAAGAAGGAAAAGGAGGGTACGAAGAGACCCAGTACTTC

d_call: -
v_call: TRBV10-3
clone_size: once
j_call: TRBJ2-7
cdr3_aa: CAISESSSISEQYF
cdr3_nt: TGTGCCATCAGTGAGTCGTCTAGTATCAGTGAGCAGTACTTC

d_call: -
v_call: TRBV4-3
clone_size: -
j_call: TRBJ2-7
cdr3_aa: CASSQSGYGPYEQYF
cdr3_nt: TGCGCCAGCAGCCAATCTGGTTACGGACCCTACGAGCAGTACTTC

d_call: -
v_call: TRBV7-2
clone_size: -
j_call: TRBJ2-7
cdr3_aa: CASSFGDHHSDEQYF
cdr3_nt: TGTGCCAGCAGCTTTGGGGACCATCATAGCGACGAGCAGTACTTC

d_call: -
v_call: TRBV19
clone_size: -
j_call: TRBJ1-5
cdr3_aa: CASSIFALGNQPQHF
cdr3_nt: TGTGCCAGTAGTATCTTTGCCCTTGGCAATCAGCCCCAGCATTTT

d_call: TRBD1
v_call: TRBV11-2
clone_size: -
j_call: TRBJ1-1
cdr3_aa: CASSLATGSTEAFF
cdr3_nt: TGTGCCAGCAGCTTAGCGACAGGGAGCACTGAAGCTTTCTTT

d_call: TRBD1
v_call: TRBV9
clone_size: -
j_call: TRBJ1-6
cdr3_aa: CASSDTGEGGSPLHF
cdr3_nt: TGTGCCAGCAGCGATACAGGGGAGGGGGGTTCACCCCTCCACTTT

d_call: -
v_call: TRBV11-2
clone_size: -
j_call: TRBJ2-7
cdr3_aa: CASSLGQGGYEQYF
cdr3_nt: TGTGCCAGCAGCTTAGGTCAGGGAGGCTACGAGCAGTACTTC

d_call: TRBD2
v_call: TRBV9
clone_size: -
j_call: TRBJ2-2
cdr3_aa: CASSITGLAAGELFF
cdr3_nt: TGTGCCAGCAGCATAACGGGACTAGCGGCCGGGGAGCTGTTTTTT

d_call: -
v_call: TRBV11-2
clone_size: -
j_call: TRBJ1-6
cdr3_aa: CASSLDPGTTDSPLHF
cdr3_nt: TGTGCCAGCAGCTTAGACCCCGGGACAACGGATTCACCCCTCCACTTT

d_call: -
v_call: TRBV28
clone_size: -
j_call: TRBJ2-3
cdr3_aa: CASSLTLASTDTQYF
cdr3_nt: TGTGCCAGCAGTTTAACCCTCGCTAGCACAGATACGCAGTATTTT

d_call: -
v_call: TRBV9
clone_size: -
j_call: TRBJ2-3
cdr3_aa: CASSPGSSGLDTQYF
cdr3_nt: TGTGCCAGCAGCCCCGGCTCTTCAGGCTTAGATACGCAGTATTTT

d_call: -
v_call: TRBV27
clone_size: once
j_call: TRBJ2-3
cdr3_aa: CASSVLRVNRNTDTQYF
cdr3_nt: TGTGCCAGCAGTGTACTCCGCGTCAACCGGAACACAGATACGCAGTATTTT

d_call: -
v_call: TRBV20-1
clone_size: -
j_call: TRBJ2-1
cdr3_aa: CSAIDSNEQFF
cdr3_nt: TGCAGTGCTATTGACAGCAATGAGCAGTTCTTC

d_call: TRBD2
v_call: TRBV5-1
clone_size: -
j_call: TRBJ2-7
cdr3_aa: CASSLGLAGAYEQYF
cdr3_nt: TGCGCCAGCAGCTTGGGTCTGGCGGGGGCCTACGAGCAGTACTTC